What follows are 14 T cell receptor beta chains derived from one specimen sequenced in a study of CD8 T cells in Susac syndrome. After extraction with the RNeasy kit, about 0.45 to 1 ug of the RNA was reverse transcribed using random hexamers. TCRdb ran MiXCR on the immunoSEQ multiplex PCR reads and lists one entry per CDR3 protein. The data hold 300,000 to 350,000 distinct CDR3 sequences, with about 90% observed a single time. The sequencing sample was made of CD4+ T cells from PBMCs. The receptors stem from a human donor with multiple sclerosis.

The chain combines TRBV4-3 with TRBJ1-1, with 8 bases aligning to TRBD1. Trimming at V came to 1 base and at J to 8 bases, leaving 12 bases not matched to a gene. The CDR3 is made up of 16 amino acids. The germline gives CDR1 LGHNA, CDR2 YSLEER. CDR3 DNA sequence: TGCGCCAGCAGCCAAGTCGCTGACAGGGGACTATCGGAAGCTTTCTTT. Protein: CASSQVADRGLSEAFF.

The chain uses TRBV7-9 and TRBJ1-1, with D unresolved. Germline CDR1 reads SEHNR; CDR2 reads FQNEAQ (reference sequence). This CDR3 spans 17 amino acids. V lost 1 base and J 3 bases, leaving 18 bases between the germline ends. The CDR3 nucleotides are TGTGCCAGCAGCTTAGAAGGGTTTCACTTCGGTGACACTGAAGCTTTCTTT. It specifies CASSLEGFHFGDTEAFF.

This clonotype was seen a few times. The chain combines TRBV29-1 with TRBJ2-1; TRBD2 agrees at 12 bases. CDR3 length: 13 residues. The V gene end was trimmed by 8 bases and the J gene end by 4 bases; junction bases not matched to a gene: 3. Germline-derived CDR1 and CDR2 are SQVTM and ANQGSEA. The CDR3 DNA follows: TGCAGCCAGGGACTAGCGGGTTACAATGAGCAGTTCTTC. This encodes CSQGLAGYNEQFF.

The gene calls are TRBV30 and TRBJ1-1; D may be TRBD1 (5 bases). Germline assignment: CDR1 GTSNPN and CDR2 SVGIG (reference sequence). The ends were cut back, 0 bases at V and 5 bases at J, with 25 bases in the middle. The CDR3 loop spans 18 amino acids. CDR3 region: CAWSVIRTGRLSGTEAFF. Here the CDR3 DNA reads TGTGCCTGGAGTGTCATCCGAACGGGACGCTTGTCCGGTACTGAAGCTTTCTTT.

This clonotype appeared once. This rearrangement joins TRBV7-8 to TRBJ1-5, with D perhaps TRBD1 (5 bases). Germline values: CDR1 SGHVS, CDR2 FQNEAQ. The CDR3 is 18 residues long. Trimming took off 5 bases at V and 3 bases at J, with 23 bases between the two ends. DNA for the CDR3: TGTGCCAGCAGCCCTAATCTGGTCCGGGGGATCTCCAATCAGCCCCAGCATTTT. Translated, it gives CASSPNLVRGISNQPQHF. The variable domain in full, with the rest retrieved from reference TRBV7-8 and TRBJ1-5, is GAGVSQSPRYKVAKRGQDVALRCDPISGHVSLFWYQQALGQGPEFLTYFQNEAQLDKSGLPSDRFFAERPEGSVSTLKIQRTQQEDSAVYLCASSPNLVRGISNQPQHFGDGTRLSIL.

The CDR3 is CASSRNFGSGRAHEQYF. DNA for the CDR3: TGTGCCAGCAGCCGAAATTTTGGCAGCGGGAGGGCCCACGAGCAGTACTTC. The genes are TRBV7-9 and TRBJ2-7, with 10 bases aligning to TRBD2. V lost 5 bases and J lost 5; bases outside the gene matches: 15. The CDR3 totals 17 residues. Germline V gene data show CDR1 as SEHNR and CDR2 as FQNEAQ (reference sequence).

The CDR3 DNA sequence: TGTGCCAGCAGCACCCAGACAGGGGACAATGAGCAGTTCTTC. Amino acids: CASSTQTGDNEQFF. The chain carries TRBV7-2 and TRBJ2-1, with 8 bases identical to TRBD1. The CDR3 contains 14 residues. After removal of 5 bases from V and 5 bases from J, the junction contained 5 bases not matched to a gene. Germline V gene lookup returns CDR1 SGHTA and CDR2 FQGNSA. The full variable domain, its missing parts supplied by reference TRBV7-2 and TRBJ2-1, is GAGVSQSPSNKVTEKGKDVELRCDPISGHTALYWYRQSLGQGLEFLIYFQGNSAPDKSGLPSDRFSAERTGGSVSTLTIQRTQQEDSAVYLCASSTQTGDNEQFFGPGTRLTVL.

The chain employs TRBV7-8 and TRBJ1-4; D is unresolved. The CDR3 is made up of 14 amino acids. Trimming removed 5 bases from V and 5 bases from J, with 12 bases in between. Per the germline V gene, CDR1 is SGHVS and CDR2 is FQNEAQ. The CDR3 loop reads CASSLRDQNEKLFF. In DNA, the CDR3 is TGTGCCAGCAGCCTCCGGGATCAAAATGAAAAACTGTTTTTT.

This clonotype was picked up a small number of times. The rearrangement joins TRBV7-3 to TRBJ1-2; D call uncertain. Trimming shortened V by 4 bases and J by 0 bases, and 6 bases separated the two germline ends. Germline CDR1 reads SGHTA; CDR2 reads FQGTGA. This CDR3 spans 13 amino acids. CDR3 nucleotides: TGTGCCAGCAGCTCGTCAGCTAACTATGGCTACACCTTC. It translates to CASSSSANYGYTF.

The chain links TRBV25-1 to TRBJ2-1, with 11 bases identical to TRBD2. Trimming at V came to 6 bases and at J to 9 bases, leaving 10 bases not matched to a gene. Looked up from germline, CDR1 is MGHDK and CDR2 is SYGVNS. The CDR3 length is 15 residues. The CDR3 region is CASSRLTSGIGEQFF. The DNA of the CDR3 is TGTGCCAGCAGCCGTCTGACTAGCGGGATTGGTGAGCAGTTCTTC.

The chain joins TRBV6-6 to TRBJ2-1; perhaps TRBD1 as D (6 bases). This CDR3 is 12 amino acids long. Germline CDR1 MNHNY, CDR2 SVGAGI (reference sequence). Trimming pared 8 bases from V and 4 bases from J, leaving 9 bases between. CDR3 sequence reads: CASGGQYNEQFF. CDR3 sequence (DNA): TGTGCCAGCGGGGGCCAATACAATGAGCAGTTCTTC.

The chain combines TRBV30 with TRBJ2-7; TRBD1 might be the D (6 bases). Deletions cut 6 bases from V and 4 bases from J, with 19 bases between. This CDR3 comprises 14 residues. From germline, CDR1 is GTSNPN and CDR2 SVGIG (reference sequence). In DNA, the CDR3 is TGTGCCTGCCACCGGGACAAGGGAATGTACGAGCAGTACTTC. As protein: CACHRDKGMYEQYF.

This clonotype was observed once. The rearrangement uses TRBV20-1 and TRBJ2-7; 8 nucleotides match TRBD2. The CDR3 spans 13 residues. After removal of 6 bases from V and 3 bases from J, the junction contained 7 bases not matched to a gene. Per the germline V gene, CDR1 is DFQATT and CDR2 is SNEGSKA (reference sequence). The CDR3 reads CSAFKRGLYEQYF. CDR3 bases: TGCAGTGCATTTAAGCGGGGGCTCTACGAGCAGTACTTC.

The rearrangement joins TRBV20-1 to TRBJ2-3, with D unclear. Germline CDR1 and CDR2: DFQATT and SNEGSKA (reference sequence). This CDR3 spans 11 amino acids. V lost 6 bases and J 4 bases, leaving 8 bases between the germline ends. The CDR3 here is CSAAGSDTQYF. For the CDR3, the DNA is TGCAGTGCCGCTGGGTCAGATACGCAGTATTTT.